The clone carrying this T cell receptor beta chain was found many times. What it recognizes is unknown. This CDR3 contains 16 residues. Trimming removed 4 bases from V and 3 bases from J; junction bases left unmatched: 8. In germline, CDR1 is SGHTA, CDR2 FQGNSA. The data were taken from a study of early T cells in non-severe SARS-CoV-2 infection. As for the study in general: With bulk RNA from unsorted whole blood as input, sequencing yielded unpaired chains. Study-level results: Anti-spike CD8 specificities were favored by VDJdb matching, whose results missed private and CD4 specificities.

Each single cDNA molecule received a unique molecular identifier. TCRdb used MiXCR to reprocess the 5' RACE reads, holding one entry per CDR3 protein. Among tens of thousands of distinct CDR3 sequences listed, less than 6.5% were seen once. The material sequenced was whole blood. V gene TRBV7-2 combines with J gene TRBJ2-7; 11 nucleotides match TRBD2. The clonotype originates from an adult who was a healthcare worker with PCR-confirmed SARS-CoV-2 infection or an uninfected control (not recorded which). This CDR3 is CASSSSLTSGNYEQYF. CDR3 DNA sequence: TGTGCCAGCAGCTCTAGCCTGACTAGCGGGAACTACGAGCAGTACTTC.